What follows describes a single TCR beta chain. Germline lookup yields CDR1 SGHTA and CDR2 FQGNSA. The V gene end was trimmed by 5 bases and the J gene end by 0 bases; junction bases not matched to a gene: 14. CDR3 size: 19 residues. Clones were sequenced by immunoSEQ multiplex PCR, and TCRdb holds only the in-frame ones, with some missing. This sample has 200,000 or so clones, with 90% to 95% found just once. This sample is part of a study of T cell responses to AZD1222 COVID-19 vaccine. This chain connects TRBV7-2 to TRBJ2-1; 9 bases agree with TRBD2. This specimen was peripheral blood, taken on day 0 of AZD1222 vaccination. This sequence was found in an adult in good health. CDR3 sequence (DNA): TGTGCCAGCAGCCCACACCAACTAGCGGGCCCAAGCTCCTACAATGAGCAGTTCTTC. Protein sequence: CASSPHQLAGPSSYNEQFF.